Reported below is one T cell receptor beta chain. This sample is drawn from a study of blood T cell repertoires in COVID-19. This table comes from immunoSEQ multiplex PCR, and its TCRdb copy is limited to in-frame clones, with some not included. Counted here are 170,000 or so clones, around nine tenths occurring once; the ten biggest clones make up about 0.54%. Trimming took 1 base from V and 4 from J; bases not matched to a gene: 8. Germline CDR1 SGHAT, CDR2 FQNNGV. There are 16 residues in the CDR3. The TCR originated in a man in his forties or fifties with acute or convalescent COVID-19. Sequencing was done on a sample of peripheral blood. The chain carries TRBV11-2 and TRBJ2-3; the match to TRBD2 covers 7 bases. CDR3 sequence (DNA): TGTGCCAGCAGCTTAGGGGGGGGAAGGGCGGCAGATACGCAGTATTTT. This sequence encodes CASSLGGGRAADTQYF.